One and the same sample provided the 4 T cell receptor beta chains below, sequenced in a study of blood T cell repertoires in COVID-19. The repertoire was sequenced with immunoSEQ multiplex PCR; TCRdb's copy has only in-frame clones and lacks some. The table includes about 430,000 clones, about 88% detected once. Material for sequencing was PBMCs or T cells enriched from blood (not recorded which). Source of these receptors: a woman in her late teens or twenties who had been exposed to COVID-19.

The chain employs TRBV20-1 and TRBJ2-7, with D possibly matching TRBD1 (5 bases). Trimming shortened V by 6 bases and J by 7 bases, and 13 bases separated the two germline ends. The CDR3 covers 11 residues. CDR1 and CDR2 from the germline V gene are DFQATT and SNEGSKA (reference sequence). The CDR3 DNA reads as TGCAGTGCGGATAAGACAGAGGAGCAGTACTTC. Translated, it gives CSADKTEEQYF.

CDR3: CASSPATSGDYNEQFF. The CDR3 coding sequence is TGTGCCAGCAGTCCTGCAACTAGCGGGGATTACAATGAGCAGTTCTTC. The chain couples TRBV28 to TRBJ2-1, with TRBD2 matching over 10 bases. The CDR3 contains 16 residues. Germline values: CDR1 MDHEN, CDR2 SYDVKM. V trimming: 5 bases; J trimming: 4 bases; junction bases outside the gene matches: 8.

The CDR3 DNA reads TGCGCCAGCAGCTGGGACAGGGCCTACGAGCAGTACTTC. Amino acids: CASSWDRAYEQYF. The V and J genes are TRBV5-1 and TRBJ2-7, with 9 nucleotides matching TRBD1. Germline V gives CDR1 SGHRS, CDR2 YFSETQ. The CDR3 has 13 amino acids. Germline trimming cut 3 bases from V and 2 bases from J; bases unmatched to any gene: 0.

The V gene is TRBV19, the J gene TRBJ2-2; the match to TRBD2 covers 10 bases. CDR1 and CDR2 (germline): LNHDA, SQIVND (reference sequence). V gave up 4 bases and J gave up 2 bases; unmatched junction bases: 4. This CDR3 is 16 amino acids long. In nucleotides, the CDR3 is TGTGCCAGTAGTACAGGACTAGCGGACAACACCGGGGAGCTGTTTTTT. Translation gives CASSTGLADNTGELFF.